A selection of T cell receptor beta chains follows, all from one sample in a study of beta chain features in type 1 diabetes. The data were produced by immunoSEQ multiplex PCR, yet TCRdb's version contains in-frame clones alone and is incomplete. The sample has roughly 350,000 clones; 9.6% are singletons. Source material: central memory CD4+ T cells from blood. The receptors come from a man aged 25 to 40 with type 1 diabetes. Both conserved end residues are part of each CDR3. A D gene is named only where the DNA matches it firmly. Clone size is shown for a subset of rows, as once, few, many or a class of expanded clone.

cdr3_aa: CASSLGTGFNEKLFF; cdr3_nt: TGTGCCAGCAGCTTAGGGACAGGTTTTAATGAAAAACTGTTTTTT; v_call: TRBV7-8; j_call: TRBJ1-4; d_call: TRBD1; clone_size: -
cdr3_aa: CASSLGGRADNEQFF; cdr3_nt: TGCGCCAGCAGCTTGGGCGGGAGGGCCGACAATGAGCAGTTCTTC; v_call: TRBV5-1; j_call: TRBJ2-1; d_call: TRBD2; clone_size: few
cdr3_aa: CASSSRQSNEKLFF; cdr3_nt: TGTGCCAGCAGCTCCCGACAGAGTAATGAAAAACTGTTTTTT; v_call: TRBV11-2; j_call: TRBJ1-4; d_call: -; clone_size: few
cdr3_aa: CASSARLAVNTGELFF; cdr3_nt: TGTGCCAGCAGTGCCCGACTAGCGGTGAACACCGGGGAGCTGTTTTTT; v_call: TRBV2; j_call: TRBJ2-2; d_call: TRBD2; clone_size: few
cdr3_aa: CASSFSHQPQHF; cdr3_nt: TGTGCCAGCAGTTTCTCCCATCAGCCCCAGCATTTT; v_call: TRBV28; j_call: TRBJ1-5; d_call: -; clone_size: -
cdr3_aa: CASSEQGWTEAFF; cdr3_nt: TGTGCCAGCAGTGAACAGGGATGGACTGAAGCTTTCTTT; v_call: TRBV2; j_call: TRBJ1-1; d_call: -; clone_size: -
cdr3_aa: CASSQETSRPNTGELFF; cdr3_nt: TGTGCCAGCAGCCAAGAGACGAGCCGTCCAAACACCGGGGAGCTGTTTTTT; v_call: TRBV4-2; j_call: TRBJ2-2; d_call: -; clone_size: -
cdr3_aa: CSVDLGLPYNEQFF; cdr3_nt: TGCAGCGTTGATTTGGGACTACCCTACAATGAGCAGTTCTTC; v_call: TRBV29-1; j_call: TRBJ2-1; d_call: TRBD2; clone_size: -
cdr3_aa: CASSLTGIQETQYF; cdr3_nt: TGTGCCAGCAGCCTAACAGGAATTCAAGAGACCCAGTACTTC; v_call: TRBV28; j_call: TRBJ2-5; d_call: -; clone_size: -
cdr3_aa: CASSLTGVGVTYEQYF; cdr3_nt: TGTGCCAGCAGCTTGACAGGGGTGGGAGTAACCTACGAGCAGTACTTC; v_call: TRBV5-5; j_call: TRBJ2-7; d_call: TRBD1; clone_size: few
cdr3_aa: CATKKQGMNTEAFF; cdr3_nt: TGCGCCACCAAAAAACAGGGCATGAACACTGAAGCTTTCTTT; v_call: TRBV10-2; j_call: TRBJ1-1; d_call: -; clone_size: -
cdr3_aa: CAWRGTATSNQPQHF; cdr3_nt: TGTGCCTGGAGGGGGACTGCCACCAGCAATCAGCCCCAGCATTTT; v_call: TRBV30; j_call: TRBJ1-5; d_call: -; clone_size: -
cdr3_aa: CASSQVYHGVGQETQYF; cdr3_nt: TGTGCCAGCAGCCAAGTTTATCATGGGGTAGGACAAGAGACCCAGTACTTC; v_call: TRBV14; j_call: TRBJ2-5; d_call: -; clone_size: few
cdr3_aa: CASSLEDEKLFF; cdr3_nt: TGTGCCAGCAGCTTAGAAGATGAAAAACTGTTTTTT; v_call: TRBV7-2; j_call: TRBJ1-4; d_call: -; clone_size: few
cdr3_aa: CASSDSMFATQYF; cdr3_nt: TGTGCCAGCAGTGACTCTATGTTCGCGACCCAGTACTTC; v_call: TRBV6-1; j_call: TRBJ2-5; d_call: -; clone_size: few
cdr3_aa: CASSLYRPQETQYF; cdr3_nt: TGTGCCAGCAGCTTGTACAGGCCCCAAGAGACCCAGTACTTC; v_call: TRBV7-9; j_call: TRBJ2-5; d_call: -; clone_size: many
cdr3_aa: CASSIRTDGGNTIYF; cdr3_nt: TGTGCCAGTAGTATCCGAACCGACGGAGGAAACACCATATATTTT; v_call: TRBV19; j_call: TRBJ1-3; d_call: -; clone_size: -